This is a list of T cell receptor beta chains from one sample in a study of T-cell reconstitution after alpha-beta-depleted transplantation in children. TCRdb reprocessed the PCR reads via MiXCR and lists one record per CDR3 protein. In the table there are about 980,000 distinct CDR3 sequences, about 26% of which are singletons. The input for sequencing was PBMCs, mostly from graft donor cells, taken 360 days after TCRalphabeta/CD19-depleted stem cell transplant. The receptors stem from a boy under two years old who had a stem cell transplant for SCID, so the T cells may come from the graft donor. Both conserved end residues are part of each CDR3. The order of the fields is J gene, V gene, D gene, clone size, CDR3 protein, CDR3 DNA. D genes are given only for firm matches. A clone size is listed for some rows: how often the clone was seen (once, few, many), or a class if it is expanded.

TRBJ2-2 | TRBV12-3/TRBV12-4 | TRBD1 | - | CASLTGVTGELFF | TGTGCCAGCCTGACAGGGGTCACCGGGGAGCTGTTTTTT
TRBJ2-7 | TRBV20-1 | - | - | CSAREPVRTYEQYF | TGCAGTGCTAGAGAACCGGTCCGAACCTACGAGCAGTACTTC
TRBJ1-1 | TRBV4-1 | - | - | CASSPLGGGRMTEAFF | TGCGCCAGCAGCCCCTTGGGGGGGGGACGTATGACTGAAGCTTTCTTT
TRBJ1-2 | TRBV5-1 | - | - | CASSYPGPDGYTF | TGCGCCAGCAGCTACCCTGGGCCGGATGGCTACACCTTC
TRBJ2-5 | TRBV27 | TRBD1 | - | CPSSPGTGWETQYF | TGTCCCAGCAGTCCAGGGACAGGGTGGGAGACCCAGTACTTC
TRBJ2-1 | TRBV27 | TRBD1 | - | CASSLSGQGAGNEQFF | TGTGCCAGCAGTTTATCCGGACAGGGGGCGGGGAATGAGCAGTTCTTC
TRBJ2-3 | TRBV27 | TRBD1 | few | CASSLTPGQGFQDTQYF | TGTGCCAGCAGCCTCACGCCGGGACAGGGGTTTCAGGATACGCAGTATTTT
TRBJ2-7 | TRBV7-2 | - | few | CASSPPEGLHYEQYF | TGTGCCAGCAGCCCCCCTGAGGGATTACACTACGAGCAGTACTTC
TRBJ1-5 | TRBV24-1 | - | once | CATSEGSVPARQHF | TGTGCCACCAGTGAGGGGTCGGTCCCGGCTCGTCAGCATTTT
TRBJ2-2 | TRBV6-2/TRBV6-3 | TRBD2 | few | CASTSGESNTGELFF | TGTGCCAGCACTAGCGGGGAATCGAACACCGGGGAGCTGTTTTTT
TRBJ2-7 | TRBV12-3/TRBV12-4 | - | few | CASSLLRSPTYEQYF | TGTGCCAGCAGTCTTCTGCGTTCCCCCACCTACGAGCAGTACTTC
TRBJ1-5 | TRBV4-2 | - | - | CASSLRDKVGQPQHF | TGTGCCAGCAGCCTCCGGGACAAAGTTGGGCAGCCCCAGCATTTT
TRBJ1-2 | TRBV4-1 | - | once | CASSQATGPPSYGYTF | TGCGCCAGCAGCCAGGCTACGGGGCCCCCTTCCTATGGCTACACCTTC